The source of this T cell receptor (beta chain) is a study of cytomegalovirus exposure and HLA in healthy donors. Trimming pared 3 bases from V and 2 bases from J, leaving 11 bases between. This CDR3 is built from 14 residues. CDR1 SEHNR and CDR2 FQNEAQ come from the germline V gene (reference sequence). The donors were part of the validation cohort, which consisted of about 130 subjects and was separate from the first cohort of 666 subjects. TCRdb keeps only in-frame clones here, not all; method: immunoSEQ multiplex PCR. The sample contains some 120,000 clones, around 86% of which appear only once. Comments on this clone: As yet, its antigen is unknown.

Regarding the study as a whole: Cytomegalovirus-associated TCR beta chains were listed, numbering more than 150. A few chains tied to CMV proved CMV antigen-specific in vitro. The dataset shows that most TCR sequences were rare, while some public TCRs occurred in many donors.

Sequenced: PBMCs. The receptor was derived from a woman between 18 and 29 years old in good health and CMV-seronegative. V is TRBV7-9 and J is TRBJ2-7; D not certain. CDR3: CASSFPQEPYEQYF. As DNA, the CDR3 is TGTGCCAGCAGCTTTCCTCAGGAACCCTACGAGCAGTACTTC.